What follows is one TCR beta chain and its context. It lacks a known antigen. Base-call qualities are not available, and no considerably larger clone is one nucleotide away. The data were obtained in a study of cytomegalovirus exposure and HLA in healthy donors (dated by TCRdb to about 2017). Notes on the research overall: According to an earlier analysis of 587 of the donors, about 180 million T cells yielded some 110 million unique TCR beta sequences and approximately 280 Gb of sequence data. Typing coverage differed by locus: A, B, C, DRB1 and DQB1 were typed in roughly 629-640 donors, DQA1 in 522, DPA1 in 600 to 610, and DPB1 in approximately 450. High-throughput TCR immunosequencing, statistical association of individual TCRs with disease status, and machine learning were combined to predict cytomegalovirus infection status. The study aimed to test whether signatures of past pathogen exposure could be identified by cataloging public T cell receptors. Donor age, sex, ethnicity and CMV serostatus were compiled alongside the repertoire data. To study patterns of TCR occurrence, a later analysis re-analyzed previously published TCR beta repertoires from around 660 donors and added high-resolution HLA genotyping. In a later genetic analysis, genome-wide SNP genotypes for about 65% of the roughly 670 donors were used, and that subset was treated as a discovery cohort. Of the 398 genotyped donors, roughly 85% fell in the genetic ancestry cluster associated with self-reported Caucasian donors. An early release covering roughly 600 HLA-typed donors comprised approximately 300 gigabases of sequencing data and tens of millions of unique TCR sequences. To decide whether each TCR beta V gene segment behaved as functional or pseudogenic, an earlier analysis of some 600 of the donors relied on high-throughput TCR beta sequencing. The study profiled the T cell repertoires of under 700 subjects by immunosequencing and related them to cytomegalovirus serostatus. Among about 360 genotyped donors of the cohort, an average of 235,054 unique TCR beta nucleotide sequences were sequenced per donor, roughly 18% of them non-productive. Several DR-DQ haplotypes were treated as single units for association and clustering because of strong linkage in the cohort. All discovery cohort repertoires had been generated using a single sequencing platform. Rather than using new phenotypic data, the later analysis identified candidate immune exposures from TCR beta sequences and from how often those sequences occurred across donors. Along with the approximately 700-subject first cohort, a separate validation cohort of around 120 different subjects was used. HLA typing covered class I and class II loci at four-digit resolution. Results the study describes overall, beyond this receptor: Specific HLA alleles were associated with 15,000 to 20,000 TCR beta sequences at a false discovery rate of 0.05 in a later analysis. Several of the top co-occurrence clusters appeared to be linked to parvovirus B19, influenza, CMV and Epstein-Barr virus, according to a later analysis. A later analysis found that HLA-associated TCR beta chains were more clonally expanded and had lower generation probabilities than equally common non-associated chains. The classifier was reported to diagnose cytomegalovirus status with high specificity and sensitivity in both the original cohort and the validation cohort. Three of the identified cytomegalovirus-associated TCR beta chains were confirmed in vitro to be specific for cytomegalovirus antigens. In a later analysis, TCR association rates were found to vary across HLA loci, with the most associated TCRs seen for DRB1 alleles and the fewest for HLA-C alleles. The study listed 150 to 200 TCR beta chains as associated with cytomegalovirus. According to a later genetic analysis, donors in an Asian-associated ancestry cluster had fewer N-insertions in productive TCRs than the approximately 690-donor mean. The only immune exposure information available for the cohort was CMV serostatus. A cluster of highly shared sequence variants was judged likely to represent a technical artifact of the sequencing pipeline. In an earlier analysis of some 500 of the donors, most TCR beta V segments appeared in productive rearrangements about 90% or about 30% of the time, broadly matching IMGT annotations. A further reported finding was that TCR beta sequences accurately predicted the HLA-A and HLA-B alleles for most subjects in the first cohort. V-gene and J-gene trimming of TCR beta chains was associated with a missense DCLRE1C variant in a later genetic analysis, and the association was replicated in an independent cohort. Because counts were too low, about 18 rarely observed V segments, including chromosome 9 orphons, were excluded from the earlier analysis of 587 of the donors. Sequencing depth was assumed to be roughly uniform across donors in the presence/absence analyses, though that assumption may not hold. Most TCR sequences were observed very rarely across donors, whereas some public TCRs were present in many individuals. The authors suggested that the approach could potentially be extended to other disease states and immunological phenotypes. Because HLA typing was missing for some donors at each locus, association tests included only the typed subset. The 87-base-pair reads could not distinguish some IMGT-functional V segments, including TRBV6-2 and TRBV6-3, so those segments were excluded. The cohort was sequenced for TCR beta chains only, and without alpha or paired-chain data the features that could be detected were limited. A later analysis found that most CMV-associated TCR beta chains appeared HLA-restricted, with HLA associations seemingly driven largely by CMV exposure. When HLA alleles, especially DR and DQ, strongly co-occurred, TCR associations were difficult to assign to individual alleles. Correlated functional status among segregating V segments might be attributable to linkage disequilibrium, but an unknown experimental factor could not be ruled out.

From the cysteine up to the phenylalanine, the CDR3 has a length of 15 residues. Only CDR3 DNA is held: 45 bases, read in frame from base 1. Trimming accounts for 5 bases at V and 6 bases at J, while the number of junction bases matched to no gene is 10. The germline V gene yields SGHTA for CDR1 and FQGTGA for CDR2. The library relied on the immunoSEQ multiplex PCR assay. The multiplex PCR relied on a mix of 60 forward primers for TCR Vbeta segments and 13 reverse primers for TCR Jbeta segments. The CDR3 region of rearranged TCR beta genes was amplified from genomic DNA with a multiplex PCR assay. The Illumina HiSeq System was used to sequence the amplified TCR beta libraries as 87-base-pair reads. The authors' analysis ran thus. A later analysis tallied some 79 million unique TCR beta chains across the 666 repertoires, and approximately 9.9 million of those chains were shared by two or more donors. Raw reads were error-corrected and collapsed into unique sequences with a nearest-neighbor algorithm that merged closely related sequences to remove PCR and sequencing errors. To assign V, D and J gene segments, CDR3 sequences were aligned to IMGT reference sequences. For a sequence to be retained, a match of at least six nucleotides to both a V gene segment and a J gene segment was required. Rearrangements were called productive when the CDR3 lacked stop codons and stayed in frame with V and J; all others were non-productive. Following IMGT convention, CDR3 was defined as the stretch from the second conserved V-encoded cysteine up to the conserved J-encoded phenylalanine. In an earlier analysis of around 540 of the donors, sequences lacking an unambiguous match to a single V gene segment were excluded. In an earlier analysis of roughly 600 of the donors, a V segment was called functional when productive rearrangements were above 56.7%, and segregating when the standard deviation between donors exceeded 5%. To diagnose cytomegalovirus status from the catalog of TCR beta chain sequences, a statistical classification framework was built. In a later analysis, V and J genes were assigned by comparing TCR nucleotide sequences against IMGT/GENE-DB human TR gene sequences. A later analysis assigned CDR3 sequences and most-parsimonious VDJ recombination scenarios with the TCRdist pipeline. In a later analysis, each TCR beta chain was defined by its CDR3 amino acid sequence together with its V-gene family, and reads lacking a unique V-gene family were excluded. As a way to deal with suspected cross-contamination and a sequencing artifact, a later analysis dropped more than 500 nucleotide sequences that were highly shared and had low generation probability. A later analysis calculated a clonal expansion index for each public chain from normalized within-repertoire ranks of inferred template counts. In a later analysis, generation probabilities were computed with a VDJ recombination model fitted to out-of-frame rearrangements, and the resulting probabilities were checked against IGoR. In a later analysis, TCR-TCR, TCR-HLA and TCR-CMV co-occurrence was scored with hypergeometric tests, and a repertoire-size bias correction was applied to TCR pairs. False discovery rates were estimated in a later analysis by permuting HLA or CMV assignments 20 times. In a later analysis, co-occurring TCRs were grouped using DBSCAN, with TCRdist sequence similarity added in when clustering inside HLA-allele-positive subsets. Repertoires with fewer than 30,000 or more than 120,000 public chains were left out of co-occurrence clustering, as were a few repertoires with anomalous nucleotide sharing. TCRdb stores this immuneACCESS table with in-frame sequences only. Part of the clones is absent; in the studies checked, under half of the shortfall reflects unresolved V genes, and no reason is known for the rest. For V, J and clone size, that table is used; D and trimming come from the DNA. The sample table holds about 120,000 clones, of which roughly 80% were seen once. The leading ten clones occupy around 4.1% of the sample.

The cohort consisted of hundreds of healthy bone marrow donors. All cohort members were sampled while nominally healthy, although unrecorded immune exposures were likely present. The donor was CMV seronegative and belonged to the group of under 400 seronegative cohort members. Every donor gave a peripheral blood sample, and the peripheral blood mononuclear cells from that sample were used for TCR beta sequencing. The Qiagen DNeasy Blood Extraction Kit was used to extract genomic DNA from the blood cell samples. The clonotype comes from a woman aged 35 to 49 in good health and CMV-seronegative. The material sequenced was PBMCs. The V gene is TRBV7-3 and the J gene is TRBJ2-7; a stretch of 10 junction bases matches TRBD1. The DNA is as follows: TGTGCCAGCAGCCCAGGGAGGACAGGGGGAGGCGAGCAGTACTTC. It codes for CASSPGRTGGGEQYF. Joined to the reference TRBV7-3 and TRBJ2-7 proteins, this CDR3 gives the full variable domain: GAGVSQTPSNKVTEKGKYVELRCDPISGHTALYWYRQSLGQGPEFLIYFQGTGAADDSGLPNDRFFAVRPEGSVSTLKIQRTERGDSAVYLCASSPGRTGGGEQYFGPGTRLTVT.